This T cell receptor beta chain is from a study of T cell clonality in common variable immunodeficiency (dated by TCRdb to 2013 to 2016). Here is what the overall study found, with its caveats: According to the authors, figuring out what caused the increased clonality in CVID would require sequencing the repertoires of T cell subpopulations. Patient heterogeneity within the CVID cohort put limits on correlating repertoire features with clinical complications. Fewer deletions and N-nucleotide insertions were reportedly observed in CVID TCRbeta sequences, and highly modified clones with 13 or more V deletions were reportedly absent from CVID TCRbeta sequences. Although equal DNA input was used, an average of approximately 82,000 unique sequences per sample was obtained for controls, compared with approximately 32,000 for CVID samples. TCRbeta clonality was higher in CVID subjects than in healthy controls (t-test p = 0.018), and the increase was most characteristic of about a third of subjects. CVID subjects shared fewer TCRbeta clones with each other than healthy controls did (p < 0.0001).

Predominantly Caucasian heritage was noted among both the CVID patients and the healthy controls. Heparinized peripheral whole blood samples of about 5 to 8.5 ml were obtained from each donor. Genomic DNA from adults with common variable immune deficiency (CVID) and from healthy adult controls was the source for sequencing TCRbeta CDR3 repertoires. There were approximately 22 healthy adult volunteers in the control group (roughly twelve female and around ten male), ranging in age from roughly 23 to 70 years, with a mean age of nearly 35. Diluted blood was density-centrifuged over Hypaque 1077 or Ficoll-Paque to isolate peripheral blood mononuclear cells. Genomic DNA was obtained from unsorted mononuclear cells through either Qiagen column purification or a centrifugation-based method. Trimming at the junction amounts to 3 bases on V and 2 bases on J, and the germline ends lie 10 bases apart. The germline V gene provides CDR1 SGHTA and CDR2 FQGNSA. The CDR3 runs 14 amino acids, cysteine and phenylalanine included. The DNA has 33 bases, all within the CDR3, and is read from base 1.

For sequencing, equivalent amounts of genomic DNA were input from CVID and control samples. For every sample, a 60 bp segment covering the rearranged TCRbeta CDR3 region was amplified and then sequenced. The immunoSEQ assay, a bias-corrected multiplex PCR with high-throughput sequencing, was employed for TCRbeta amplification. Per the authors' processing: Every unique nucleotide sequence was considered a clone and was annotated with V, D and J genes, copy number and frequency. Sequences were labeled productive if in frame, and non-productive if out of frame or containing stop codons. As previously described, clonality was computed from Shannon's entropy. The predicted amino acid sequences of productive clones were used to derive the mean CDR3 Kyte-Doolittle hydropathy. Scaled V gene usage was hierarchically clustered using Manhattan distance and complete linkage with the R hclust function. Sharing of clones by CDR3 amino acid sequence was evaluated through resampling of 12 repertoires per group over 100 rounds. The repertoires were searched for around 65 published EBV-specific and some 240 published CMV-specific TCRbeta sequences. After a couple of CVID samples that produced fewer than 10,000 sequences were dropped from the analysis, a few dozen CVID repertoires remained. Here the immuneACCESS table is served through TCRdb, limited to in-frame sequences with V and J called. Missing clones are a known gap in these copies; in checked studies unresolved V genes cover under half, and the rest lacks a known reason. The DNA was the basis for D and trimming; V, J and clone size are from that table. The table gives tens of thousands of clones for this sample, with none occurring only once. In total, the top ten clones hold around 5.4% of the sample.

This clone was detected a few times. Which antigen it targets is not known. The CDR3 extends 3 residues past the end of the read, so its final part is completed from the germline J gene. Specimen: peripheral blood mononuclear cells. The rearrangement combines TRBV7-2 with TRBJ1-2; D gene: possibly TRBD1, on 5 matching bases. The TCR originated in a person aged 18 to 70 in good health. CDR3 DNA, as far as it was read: TGTGCCAGCAGCTTGGCGGGGGGAAACTATGGC. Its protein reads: CASSLAGGNYG. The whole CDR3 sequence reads CASSLAGGNYGYTF.